These 3 T cell receptor beta chains share one sample of origin, sequenced in a study of cytomegalovirus exposure and HLA in healthy donors. Primers: 60 Vbeta forward and 13 Jbeta reverse. Generated by immunoSEQ multiplex PCR, the TCRdb table keeps only in-frame clones and is missing some. The sample includes 90,000 to 120,000 clones, 73% of them seen just once. Sequencing used PBMCs. The receptors stem from a man under 40 in good health and CMV-seronegative.

This clone was seen only a few times. The J gene is TRBJ1-5, the V gene TRBV30; TRBD1 matches 11 bases. J gave up 5 bases and V 3 bases, and 6 bases lay outside the gene matches. The CDR3 length is 15 residues. Germline CDR1 GTSNPN, CDR2 SVGIG (reference sequence). CDR3 loop: CAWRPGTGGYQPQHF. DNA of the CDR3: TGTGCCTGGAGGCCCGGGACAGGGGGTTATCAGCCCCAGCATTTT.

This clone is a singleton in its sample. This chain connects TRBV11-2 to TRBJ1-4; 8 nucleotides align to TRBD1. The CDR3 consists of 17 residues. Germline-derived CDR1 and CDR2 are SGHAT and FQNNGV. V lost 2 bases to trimming and J lost 3 bases; unmatched junction nucleotides: 8. CDR3 in DNA: TGTGCCAGCAGCTTAATCGGGCAGGGGGCACCTAATGAAAAACTGTTTTTT. Translation: CASSLIGQGAPNEKLFF.

The table lists this clone with a few counts. This CDR3 is also generated by other DNA sequences in the sample. The chain has TRBV15 and TRBJ1-5; TRBD1 agrees at 7 bases. This CDR3 is 15 amino acids long. With 3 bases clipped from V and 4 bases from J, the junction kept 6 bases outside the gene matches. Germline assignment: CDR1 LNHNV and CDR2 YYDKDF (reference sequence). The CDR3 sequence is CATSRDGRGNQPQHF. In nucleotides, the CDR3 is TGTGCCACCAGCAGGGACGGCAGGGGGAATCAGCCCCAGCATTTT.